Below, 21 T cell receptor beta chains from the same sample are listed, as sequenced in a study of shared clonotypes between healthy human individuals. CD8 cells regarded as naive lacked CD45RO, were positively chosen for CCR7, and omitted terminally differentiated effector memory CD45RA+ cells. Method: immunoSEQ multiplex PCR; TCRdb's copy keeps in-frame clones and lacks some. The sample has 650,000 to 800,000 clones, 92% seen once; the top ten hold nearly 25%. The specimen was naive CD8+ T cells sorted from blood. The receptors were sampled from a man aged 25 to 40 in good health.

The chain joins TRBV18 to TRBJ2-2, with D perhaps given as TRBD1 or TRBD2 (5 bases each). Germline-derived CDR1 and CDR2 are KGHSH and LQKENI. The length of the CDR3 is 16 residues. Trimming stripped 0 bases from V and 3 bases from J, with 11 bases between. CDR3: CASSPPGAGDTGELFF. The CDR3, as DNA: TGTGCCAGCTCACCACCCGGGGCTGGGGACACCGGGGAGCTGTTTTTT.

The V and J genes are TRBV19 and TRBJ2-1; 8 bases map to TRBD1. CDR1 is LNHDA and CDR2 is SQIVND in the germline V gene (reference sequence). This CDR3 spans 15 amino acids. The V segment lost 7 bases and the J segment 3 bases; nucleotides outside the gene matches: 8. The CDR3 DNA reads TGTGCCAGTACCCGGACAGGGAACGGCTACAATGAGCAGTTCTTC. Translating gives CASTRTGNGYNEQFF. The complete variable domain, with remaining parts taken from reference TRBV19 and TRBJ2-1, reads DGGITQSPKYLFRKEGQNVTLSCEQNLNHDAMYWYRQDPGQGLRLIYYSQIVNDFQKGDIAEGYSVSREKKESFPLTVTSAQKNPTAFYLCASTRTGNGYNEQFFGPGTRLTVL.

The V gene is TRBV10-3, the J gene TRBJ2-1; 7 bases fit TRBD1. CDR1 is ENHRY, CDR2 SYGVKD, per germline. The V segment lost 7 bases and the J segment 5 bases; nucleotides outside the gene matches: 8. The CDR3 runs 14 residues. CDR3 in DNA: TGTGCCATCACCAAACAGGGGCGGCACAATGAGCAGTTCTTC. It encodes CAITKQGRHNEQFF.

CDR3 region: CASSLATETTYEQYF. CDR3 DNA sequence: TGTGCCAGCAGCTTAGCGACAGAGACCACCTACGAGCAGTACTTC. This rearrangement joins TRBV7-8 to TRBJ2-7; weak D call: TRBD1 (5 bases). This CDR3 is 15 amino acids long. Trimming left V 0 bases short and J 2 bases short, with 11 bases between. The germline gives CDR1 SGHVS, CDR2 FQNEAQ.

Details on this clone: Other nucleotide sequences in the sample specify the same CDR3. This chain joins TRBV2 and TRBJ2-7; D gene uncertain. This CDR3 is built from 12 residues. The V gene lost 4 bases and the J gene lost 0 bases, with 4 bases spanning the gap. Per germline, CDR1 SNHLY and CDR2 FYNNEI. CDR3: CASSGGSYEQYF. CDR3 bases: TGTGCCAGCAGTGGCGGCTCCTACGAGCAGTACTTC.

The chain uses TRBV29-1 and TRBJ2-5, with D uncertain. The CDR3 spans 13 residues. Trimming removed 4 bases at V and 2 bases at J, with 11 bases between. Looked up from germline, CDR1 is SQVTM and CDR2 is ANQGSEA. CDR3 sequence reads: CSVAAAQQETQYF. CDR3 in DNA: TGCAGCGTTGCGGCAGCCCAACAAGAGACCCAGTACTTC.

The chain combines TRBV7-6 with TRBJ2-7; 10 nucleotides align to TRBD1. Germline CDR1 SGHVS, CDR2 FNYEAQ. After removal of 8 bases from V and 6 bases from J, the junction contained 1 base not matched to a gene. The CDR3 is made up of 11 amino acids. CDR3 DNA: TGTGCCAGCGGACAGGGGGGCGAGCAGTACTTC. This codes for CASGQGGEQYF.

This clone was seen a few times. The chain carries TRBV7-9 and TRBJ2-7, with D possibly TRBD2 on 6 matching bases. Germline CDR1 SEHNR, CDR2 FQNEAQ (reference sequence). Trimming took off 4 bases at V and 4 bases at J, with 14 bases between the two ends. The CDR3 runs to 14 residues. The CDR3 here is CASSSSGDRYEQYF. The CDR3 nucleotides read TGTGCCAGCAGCTCGTCGGGGGATCGGTACGAGCAGTACTTC.

This chain links TRBV15 with TRBJ2-1, with TRBD2 matching 12 bases. After removal of 3 bases from V and 12 bases from J, the junction contained 21 bases not matched to a gene. Per the germline V gene, CDR1 is LNHNV and CDR2 is YYDKDF (reference sequence). The CDR3 has 19 residues. CDR3 sequence: CATSSPLIGDGLAGTGQFF. CDR3 DNA: TGTGCCACCAGCAGCCCTCTCATCGGGGACGGACTAGCGGGAACAGGGCAGTTCTTC.

A word on this clone: Other DNA sequences from this sample encode an identical CDR3 as well. The rearrangement uses TRBV7-2 and TRBJ2-2, with D unresolved. V dropped 3 bases and J dropped 4 bases, with 6 bases sitting between them. The CDR3 covers 13 residues. In germline, CDR1 is SGHTA, CDR2 FQGNSA. The CDR3 sequence is CASSLWGTGELFF. The CDR3 DNA is TGTGCCAGCAGCTTGTGGGGCACCGGGGAGCTGTTTTTT.

V is TRBV13 and J is TRBJ2-7, with 14 bases matching TRBD2. V shed 5 bases and J 3 bases; nucleotides not matched to a gene: 3. The CDR3 runs to 15 residues. Germline V gives CDR1 PRHDT, CDR2 FYEKMQ (reference sequence). In DNA form, the CDR3 reads TGTGCCAGCAGCGCAGGACTAGCGGGAGGCTACGAGCAGTACTTC. This gives the protein CASSAGLAGGYEQYF.

This CDR3 reads CASSHLALEYNEQFF. Here the CDR3 DNA reads TGTGCCAGTAGTCATCTAGCGTTAGAATACAATGAGCAGTTCTTC. The chain links TRBV19 to TRBJ2-1, with a weak D call TRBD2 (6 bases). Germline V gene lookup returns CDR1 LNHDA and CDR2 SQIVND (reference sequence). V was pared by 5 bases and J by 4 bases, with 15 bases between. The length of the CDR3 is 15 residues. Based on the CDR3 plus reference TRBV19 and TRBJ2-1, the full variable domain is DGGITQSPKYLFRKEGQNVTLSCEQNLNHDAMYWYRQDPGQGLRLIYYSQIVNDFQKGDIAEGYSVSREKKESFPLTVTSAQKNPTAFYLCASSHLALEYNEQFFGPGTRLTVL.

V gene TRBV5-1 combines with J gene TRBJ2-7, with D unclear. The CDR3 sequence is 14 residues long. Trimming removed 2 bases from V and 3 bases from J, with 12 bases in between. Per germline, CDR1 SGHRS and CDR2 YFSETQ. The CDR3 DNA reads TGCGCCAGCAGCTTAGACTGGGAATTCTACGAGCAGTACTTC. Translated: CASSLDWEFYEQYF.

A note on this clone: Other DNA sequences in this sample translate to the same CDR3. For the CDR3, the DNA is TGTGCCAGCAGCTTAGATAATCAGCCCCAGCATTTT. It specifies CASSLDNQPQHF. The V call is TRBV7-9, the J call TRBJ1-5; D not resolved. The germline V gene has CDR1 SEHNR and CDR2 FQNEAQ (reference sequence). Trimming cost V 1 base and J 4 bases, with 2 bases left between them. The CDR3 runs to 12 residues.

The chain couples TRBV15 to TRBJ2-5; D might be TRBD2 (5 bases). From germline, CDR1 is LNHNV and CDR2 YYDKDF (reference sequence). Trimming stripped 0 bases from V and 3 bases from J, with 11 bases between. CDR3 length equals 15 residues. The CDR3 DNA reads TGTGCCACCAGCAGAGATCGGAGCGGAAAAGAGACCCAGTACTTC. Amino acid sequence: CATSRDRSGKETQYF.

This clone was recorded a few times. The rearrangement joins TRBV5-1 to TRBJ2-5, with 8 nucleotides matching TRBD2. V shed 0 bases and J 2 bases; nucleotides not matched to a gene: 6. CDR3 length equals 16 residues. CDR1 SGHRS and CDR2 YFSETQ come from the germline V gene. CDR3 amino acids: CASSLGVAGIQETQYF. The DNA for the CDR3 is TGCGCCAGCAGCTTGGGGGTAGCGGGAATACAAGAGACCCAGTACTTC. The full variable domain, rest sourced from reference TRBV5-1 and TRBJ2-5, is KAGVTQTPRYLIKTRGQQVTLSCSPISGHRSVSWYQQTPGQGLQFLFEYFSETQRNKGNFPGRFSGRQFSNSRSEMNVSTLELGDSALYLCASSLGVAGIQETQYFGPGTRLLVL.

The chain employs TRBV10-1 and TRBJ2-1, with D possibly matching TRBD2 (6 bases). This CDR3 spans 20 amino acids. With 3 bases removed from V and 5 bases from J, the gap between germline ends came to 29 bases. Germline V gene data show CDR1 as WNHNN and CDR2 as SYGVQD (reference sequence). The CDR3 is CASSETKRTVREGTHNEQFF. The CDR3 nucleotides are TGCGCCAGCAGTGAAACGAAGCGAACAGTGCGGGAAGGAACACACAATGAGCAGTTCTTC.

The chain has TRBV19 and TRBJ2-1; D remains ambiguous. The length of the CDR3 is 11 residues. Germline loops: CDR1 LNHDA, CDR2 SQIVND (reference sequence). With 3 bases removed from V and 12 bases from J, the gap between germline ends came to 9 bases. CDR3 loop: CASSMGLGQFF. CDR3 in DNA: TGTGCCAGTAGTATGGGGTTGGGGCAGTTCTTC.

The V gene is TRBV6-5, the J gene TRBJ2-1; D uncertain. The germline CDR1 and CDR2 sequences are MNHEY and SVGAGI. This CDR3 contains 13 residues. V was pared by 2 bases and J by 4 bases, with 6 bases between. The CDR3 loop is CASSYTPYNEQFF. The CDR3 DNA reads TGTGCCAGCAGTTACACCCCGTACAATGAGCAGTTCTTC.

The V call is TRBV7-6, the J call TRBJ2-7; 9 bases map to TRBD1. J lost 3 bases, V lost 5 bases, and 2 bases had no gene match. Per germline, CDR1 SGHVS and CDR2 FNYEAQ. The CDR3 extends over 13 amino acids. The CDR3 region has the DNA TGTGCCAGCAGCACGGGACAGGGCTACGAGCAGTACTTC. Translating it yields CASSTGQGYEQYF.

This rearrangement joins TRBV25-1 to TRBJ2-7; TRBD1 aligns across 7 bases. V lost 4 bases and J lost 0; bases outside the gene matches: 9. Germline CDR1 and CDR2: MGHDK and SYGVNS. CDR3 size: 16 residues. CDR3 region: CASSGQGTVISYEQYF. The CDR3 bases are TGTGCCAGCAGTGGCCAGGGGACAGTGATCTCCTACGAGCAGTACTTC.